A single sample gave rise to the 20 T cell receptor beta chains below, sequenced in a study of tumor-infiltrating lymphocytes in primary liver carcinoma. From roughly 0.45 ug total RNA, TCR beta cDNA was generated with a primer in the constant region. Library construction for TCR beta comprised three nested multiplex PCR rounds performed with slightly modified ARM-PCR. A C-beta reverse primer and TRBV1-TRBV30 forward primers served in each of the first two PCR rounds, at about 10 cycles apiece. TCRdb re-derived calls from the multiplex PCR reads in MiXCR, one entry per CDR3 protein. The sample includes 60,000 to 90,000 distinct CDR3 sequences, approximately 70% of them seen just once. The source material, about 18-31 mg of unsorted bulk tissue, was used to co-extract RNA and DNA. Sequencing was performed on liver tumor tissue from sampling region 4. Subset: tumor region T4, right-lateral pole. The receptors were sampled from a man aged 40-49 years with primary liver carcinoma and hepatitis B virus infection.

This clonotype was observed many times. The chain links TRBV6-6 to TRBJ2-7; maybe TRBD2 (6 bases). V was shortened by 2 bases and J by 3 bases, with 23 bases between the two germline ends. The CDR3 is 18 residues long. Germline V lookup: CDR1 MNHNY, CDR2 SVGAGI (reference sequence). As DNA, the CDR3 is TGTGCCAGCAGTTACCTCCGCCCCGTGCGGGACTTGTACTACGAGCAGTACTTC. This codes for CASSYLRPVRDLYYEQYF.

This rearrangement joins TRBV6-1 to TRBJ2-3; D unresolved. The V gene's germline CDR1 is MNHNS and CDR2 SASEGT. Trimming took 3 bases from V and 5 from J, leaving 9 bases between them. The CDR3 contains 13 residues. CDR3 sequence reads: CASSEQKIDTQYF. The CDR3 DNA reads as TGTGCCAGCAGTGAGCAGAAGATAGATACGCAGTATTTT.

A remark on this clonotype: Just one base apart from a much larger clone, this may be a read error. This chain links TRBV7-3 with TRBJ1-1; D may be TRBD1 (6 bases). Germline loops: CDR1 SGHTA, CDR2 FQGTGA. The CDR3 consists of 14 residues. CDR3 DNA: TGTGCCAGCAGCTGGGGGGCCTCTGGGACTGAAACTTTCTTT. This gives the protein CASSWGASGTETFF.

A note on this clonotype: Sequence at one end of the junction differs from germline and may be a read error. The gene calls are TRBV6-1 and TRBJ1-6; D is ambiguous. This CDR3 is 16 amino acids long. Germline V lookup: CDR1 MNHNS, CDR2 SASEGT. This CDR3 reads CANSLGLIASNPPLHF. The CDR3 region has the DNA TGTGCCAACAGTCTCGGACTGATTGCTAGTAATCCACCCCTCCACTTT.

Worth noting for this clonotype: A read error may produce the germline difference seen at one junction end. This rearrangement joins TRBV5-5 to TRBJ1-1; perhaps TRBD1 as D (5 bases). Germline values: CDR1 SGHKS, CDR2 YYEKEE (reference sequence). The CDR3 runs to 16 residues. CDR3 sequence reads: CVSSWGRGGMNTEAFF. CDR3 DNA: TGTGTCAGCAGCTGGGGTAGGGGTGGCATGAACACTGAAGCTTTCTTT.

This clonotype was observed a single time. Since no conserved phenylalanine or tryptophan closes the CDR3, a read error is the likely cause. The genes are TRBV11-3 and TRBJ2-6; TRBD1 matches 7 bases. The V gene end was trimmed by 2 bases and the J gene end by 9 bases; junction bases not matched to a gene: 22. There are 20 residues in the CDR3. From germline, CDR1 is SGHNT and CDR2 YENEEA. CDR3 amino acids: CASSLPGMGLGGVEVNVLTL. The CDR3, as DNA: TGTGCCAGCAGCTTACCGGGAATGGGGCTAGGGGGCGTCGAGGTCAACGTCCTGACTCTC.

Comments on this clonotype: One end of the junction does not line up with germline, which may come from a read error. The chain combines TRBV11-2 with TRBJ2-3, with TRBD1 matching 7 bases. The CDR3 runs 17 residues. Germline V gene lookup returns CDR1 SGHAT and CDR2 FQNNGV. DNA for the CDR3: TGTGCCAGCAGCTCCCTACAGGGGTTGGTGAGCACAGATACGCTGTACTTT. Its translation is CASSSLQGLVSTDTLYF.

This clonotype was recorded many times. This sequence joins TRBV6-2 or TRBV6-3 and TRBJ2-7; TRBD1 or TRBD2 may be the D gene (5 bases each). Germline V gives CDR1 MNHEY, CDR2 SVGEGT. This CDR3 region has 13 residues. V was pared by 2 bases and J by 2 bases, with 7 bases between. The CDR3, as DNA: TGTGCCAGCAGTTACCGGGGCCCCTACGAGCAGTACTTC. Its protein is CASSYRGPYEQYF.

Only a few counts were recorded for this clonotype. A single base separates this from a much larger clone, so it may be a read error. The rearrangement links TRBV12-3 or TRBV12-4 to TRBJ1-2, with 7 bases lining up with TRBD1. CDR3 size: 12 residues. Here the CDR3 DNA reads TGTGTCAGCACCCAGGGGGGAGGCGGCTACACCTTC. Protein product: CVSTQGGGGYTF.

Turning to this clonotype: This may stem from a read error, because a much larger clone lies one nucleotide away. Lacking the conserved final phenylalanine or tryptophan, this CDR3 likely reflects a read error. The genes are TRBV29-1 and TRBJ2-1, with D maybe TRBD2 (6 bases). The CDR3 loop spans 14 amino acids. The V and J ends lost 3 bases and 5 bases respectively, with 14 bases between them. CDR1 is SQVTM and CDR2 is ANQGSEA in the germline V gene. The DNA for the CDR3 is TGCAGCGTTGATGGGCTAGCGTACCACAATGAGCAGTTCTTA. This gives the protein CSVDGLAYHNEQFL.

Points on this clonotype: One junction end does not reproduce the germline sequence, and a read error may be involved. The chain combines TRBV11-2 with TRBJ2-5; D is unresolved. The germline gives CDR1 SGHAT, CDR2 FQNNGV. The CDR3 runs to 17 residues. CDR3 amino acids: CASSLVSGCSRQETRYF. The DNA for the CDR3 is TGTGCCAGCAGCTTAGTCAGTGGGTGCAGTAGGCAAGAGACCCGGTACTTC.

In the case of this clonotype: A junction end diverges from the germline sequence, so it may reflect a read error. V and J are TRBV18 and TRBJ2-5; 7 bases are a match to TRBD2. CDR3 size: 15 residues. Germline V gives CDR1 KGHSH, CDR2 LQKENI. Here the CDR3 reads CASSATTGRIETQCF. The DNA for the CDR3 is TGTGCCAGCTCAGCTACGACCGGGAGGATCGAGACCCAGTGCTTC.

This clonotype was observed many times. The chain links TRBV6-6 to TRBJ1-4; tentatively, D is TRBD1 (5 bases). The CDR3 consists of 16 residues. CDR1 and CDR2 from the germline V gene are MNHNY and SVGAGI (reference sequence). Trimming shortened V by 5 bases and J by 8 bases, and 21 bases separated the two germline ends. The CDR3 region has the DNA TGTGCCAGCAGTACCGGGGGACGCCGGGGAGAAGAAAAACTGTTTTTT. Its translation is CASSTGGRRGEEKLFF.

Points on this clonotype: A read error may produce the germline difference seen at one junction end. CDR3 protein: CANSISREENTQYF. Written as DNA, the CDR3 is TGTGCCAACAGCATTAGCAGGGAGGAGAATACGCAATATTTT. The V call is TRBV7-9, the J call TRBJ2-3; perhaps TRBD2 as D (6 bases). Germline V lookup: CDR1 SEHNR, CDR2 FQNEAQ (reference sequence). This CDR3 is built from 14 residues.

This chain uses TRBV10-2 with TRBJ2-4, with D possibly TRBD2 on 6 matching bases. The germline gives CDR1 WSHSY, CDR2 SAAADI. Trimming left V 6 bases short and J 4 bases short, with 22 bases between. The CDR3 loop spans 17 amino acids. For the CDR3, the DNA is TGCGCCAGCAGCGGAGACTGGGGGGTAACAGGAAAAAACATTCAGTACTTC. The encoded protein is CASSGDWGVTGKNIQYF.

Worth noting for this clonotype: The germline gene is not matched at one end of the junction; a read error may be the cause. This rearrangement joins TRBV11-2 to TRBJ2-1; possible D gene TRBD2, 5 bases. The germline CDR1 and CDR2 sequences are SGHAT and FQNNGV. The CDR3 totals 18 residues. CDR3 loop: CVSSRTDGKLARPNERFF. The CDR3 DNA sequence: TGTGTCAGCAGCCGTACAGATGGGAAATTAGCGAGGCCCAATGAGCGGTTCTTC. Together with reference TRBV11-2 and TRBJ2-1, the CDR3 gives the full variable domain: EAGVAQSPRYKIIEKRQSVAFWCNPISGHATLYWYQQILGQGPKLLIQFQNNGVVDDSQLPKDRFSAERLKGVDSTLKIQPAKLEDSAVYLCVSSRTDGKLARPNERFFGPGTRLTVL.

The J gene is TRBJ2-1, the V gene TRBV6-2 or TRBV6-3, with D hard to call. Per germline, CDR1 MNHEY and CDR2 SVGEGT. V gave up 4 bases and J gave up 16 bases, with 20 bases separating them. CDR3 length: 13 amino acids. Written as DNA, the CDR3 is TGTGCCAGCAGTTTAGAGAACTACAATGATCAATTCTTC. Amino acids: CASSLENYNDQFF.

Notes on this clonotype: One junction end does not reproduce the germline sequence, and a read error may be involved. This chain links TRBV6-1 with TRBJ1-1; D may be TRBD1 (6 bases). The CDR3 spans 14 residues. Germline CDR1 reads MNHNS; CDR2 reads SASEGT. In nucleotides, the CDR3 is TGTGCCAGCAGTGCGATGAGGGGGAACATTGTAGCTCTCTTT. Translation: CASSAMRGNIVALF.

The chain uses TRBV7-9 and TRBJ2-7, with a tentative D call TRBD2 (6 bases). Trimming removed 9 bases at V and 6 bases at J, with 18 bases between. Looked up from germline, CDR1 is SEHNR and CDR2 is FQNEAQ (reference sequence). The CDR3 is made up of 13 amino acids. CDR3 nucleotide sequence: TGTGCCAGTACTTGGGGGGAGAACTGCGAGCAGTACTTC. Its translation is CASTWGENCEQYF.

A word on this clonotype: One end of the junction does not line up with germline, which may come from a read error. In DNA form, the CDR3 reads TGTGCCAGCAGCACCCTTAGCGGGAGGCTTCAAGAGACACGGTATTTC. Amino acids: CASSTLSGRLQETRYF. The chain has TRBV5-4 and TRBJ2-5; 10 positions agree with TRBD2. This CDR3 is built from 16 residues. The germline CDR1 and CDR2 sequences are SGHNT and YYREEE (reference sequence).